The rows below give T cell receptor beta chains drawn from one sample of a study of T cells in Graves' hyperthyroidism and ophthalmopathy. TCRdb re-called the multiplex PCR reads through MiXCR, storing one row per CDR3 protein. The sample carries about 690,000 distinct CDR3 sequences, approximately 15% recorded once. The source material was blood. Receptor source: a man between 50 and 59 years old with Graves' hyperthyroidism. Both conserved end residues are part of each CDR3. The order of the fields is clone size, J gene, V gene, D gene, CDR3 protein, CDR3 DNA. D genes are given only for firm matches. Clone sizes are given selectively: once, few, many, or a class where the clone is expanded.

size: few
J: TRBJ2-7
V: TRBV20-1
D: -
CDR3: CSARQPGSQQYF
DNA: TGCAGTGCTAGACAGCCCGGAAGCCAGCAGTACTTC

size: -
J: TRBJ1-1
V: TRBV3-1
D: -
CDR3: CASSQGVAANTEAFF
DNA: TGTGCCAGCAGCCAAGGAGTCGCCGCCAACACTGAAGCTTTCTTT

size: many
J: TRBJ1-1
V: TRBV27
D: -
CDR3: CASSLSSGFSFRATEAFF
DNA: TGTGCCAGCAGTTTATCTTCTGGGTTTAGTTTTAGGGCCACTGAAGCTTTCTTT

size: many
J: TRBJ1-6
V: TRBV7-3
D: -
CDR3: CASSRGGDSPLHF
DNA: TGTGCCAGCAGCAGGGGAGGTGATTCACCCCTCCACTTT

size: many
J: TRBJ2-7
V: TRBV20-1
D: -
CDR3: CSAHTGSPEQYF
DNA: TGCAGTGCCCATACCGGGAGCCCAGAGCAGTACTTC

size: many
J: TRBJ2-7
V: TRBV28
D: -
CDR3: CASSLQGSSYEQYF
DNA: TGTGCCAGCAGTCTACAGGGTAGCTCCTACGAGCAGTACTTC

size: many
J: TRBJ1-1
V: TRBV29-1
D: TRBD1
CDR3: CSVENRGGGEAFF
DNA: TGCAGCGTTGAAAACAGGGGAGGTGGTGAAGCTTTCTTT

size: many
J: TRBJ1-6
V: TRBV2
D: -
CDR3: CASGPAGSPLHF
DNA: TGTGCCAGCGGTCCGGCGGGTTCACCCCTCCACTTT

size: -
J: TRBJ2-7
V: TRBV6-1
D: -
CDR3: CASSHPSIYGDYEQYF
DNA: TGTGCCAGCAGCCATCCATCGATCTACGGGGACTACGAGCAGTACTTC

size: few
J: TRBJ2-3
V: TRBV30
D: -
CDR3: CAWSEGTSDTQYF
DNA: TGTGCCTGGAGTGAGGGGACATCAGATACGCAGTATTTT

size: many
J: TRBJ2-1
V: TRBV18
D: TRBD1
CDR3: CASSPGQGFYEQFF
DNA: TGTGCCAGCTCACCGGGACAGGGGTTTTATGAGCAGTTCTTC

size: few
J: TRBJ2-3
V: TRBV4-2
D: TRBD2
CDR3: CASSQVTSGSSDTQYF
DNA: TGTGCCAGCAGCCAAGTGACTAGCGGGAGCTCAGATACGCAGTATTTT

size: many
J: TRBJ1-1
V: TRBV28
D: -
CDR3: CASSSPGQMNTEAFF
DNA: TGTGCCAGCAGCTCTCCGGGACAAATGAACACTGAAGCTTTCTTT

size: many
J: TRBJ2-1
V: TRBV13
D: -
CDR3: CASSPRTIYNEQFF
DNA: TGTGCCAGCAGCCCCCGGACCATTTACAATGAGCAGTTCTTC

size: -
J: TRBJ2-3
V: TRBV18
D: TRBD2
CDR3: CASSPQRESTDTQYF
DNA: TGTGCCAGCTCACCACAGCGGGAGAGCACAGATACGCAGTATTTT

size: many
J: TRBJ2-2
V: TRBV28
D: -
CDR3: CAISSGWVGELFF
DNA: TGTGCCATCTCTTCAGGGTGGGTCGGGGAGCTGTTTTTT

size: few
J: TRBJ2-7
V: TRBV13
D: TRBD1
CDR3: CASSKTGGPTYEQYF
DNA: TGTGCCAGCAGCAAGACAGGGGGACCCACCTACGAGCAGTACTTC

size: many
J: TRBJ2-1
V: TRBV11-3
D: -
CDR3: CASSVGASTYNEQFF
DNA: TGTGCCAGCAGCGTCGGGGCGTCCACCTACAATGAGCAGTTCTTC

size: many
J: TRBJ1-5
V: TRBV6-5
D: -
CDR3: CASSYSMGGNQPQHF
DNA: TGTGCCAGCAGTTACTCGATGGGGGGCAATCAGCCCCAGCATTTT

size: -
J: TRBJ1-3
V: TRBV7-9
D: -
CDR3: CASSLGSTNIYF
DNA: TGTGCCAGCAGCTTAGGCTCAACGAACATATATTTT

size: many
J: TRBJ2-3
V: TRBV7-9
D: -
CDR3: CASSLVQPRGDTQYF
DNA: TGTGCCAGCAGCTTAGTACAGCCCCGAGGAGATACGCAGTATTTT

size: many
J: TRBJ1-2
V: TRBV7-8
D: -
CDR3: CASSLVAGVPYGYTF
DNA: TGTGCCAGCAGCTTAGTTGCGGGGGTCCCCTATGGCTACACCTTC